A single sample is the source of the 29 T cell receptor beta chains below, sequenced in a study of cytomegalovirus exposure and HLA in healthy donors. PCR employed 60 Vbeta and 13 Jbeta primers. TCRdb keeps only in-frame clones here, not all; method: immunoSEQ multiplex PCR. This sample has 150,000 to 200,000 clones, with approximately 85% found just once. Sequencing used PBMCs. The receptors come from a man aged 18 to 35 in good health and CMV-seropositive.

This chain connects TRBV7-3 to TRBJ2-1, with 10 nucleotides matching TRBD1. Trimming removed 5 bases from V and 6 bases from J; junction bases left unmatched: 10. Per the germline V gene, CDR1 is SGHTA and CDR2 is FQGTGA. There are 16 residues in the CDR3. In DNA form, the CDR3 reads TGTGCCAGCAGCCTTAGTGGGACAGGGGAGGTCAATGAGCAGTTCTTC. Protein product: CASSLSGTGEVNEQFF.

With respect to this clone: One end of the junction varies from germline; a read error may be responsible. The rearrangement joins TRBV7-7 to TRBJ1-2, with D uncertain. This CDR3 has 13 amino acids. CDR1 is SSHAT and CDR2 is FNYEAQ in the germline V gene (reference sequence). Here the CDR3 DNA reads TGTGCTAGCAGCGAGCCCAGGTTAGTCGGCTACACCTTC. The encoded protein is CASSEPRLVGYTF.

The V call is TRBV5-1, the J call TRBJ2-1; unclear D gene. Trimming pared 1 base from V and 2 bases from J, leaving 13 bases between. Per the germline V gene, CDR1 is SGHRS and CDR2 is YFSETQ. CDR3 length: 16 amino acids. The CDR3 DNA sequence: TGCGCCAGCAGCTTGAGAACTTCCATTACCTACAATGAGCAGTTCTTC. Protein product: CASSLRTSITYNEQFF.

V is TRBV9 and J is TRBJ2-2; 9 bases are a match to TRBD2. Germline assignment: CDR1 SGDLS and CDR2 YYNGEE. The CDR3 has 16 amino acids. V lost 0 bases and J lost 4; bases outside the gene matches: 4. CDR3 residues: CASSVGGGGATGELFF. The DNA of the CDR3 is TGTGCCAGCAGCGTAGGAGGCGGGGGGGCCACCGGGGAGCTGTTTTTT.

This chain uses TRBV1 with TRBJ2-2; TRBD2 was called by the table and not checked on the DNA. TRBV1 is a pseudogene. This CDR3 is 17 amino acids long. Written as DNA, the CDR3 is TGCACCAGCAGCCCCCCGCTAGCGGGGGCGAACACCGGGGAGCTGTTTTTT. As protein: CTSSPPLAGANTGELFF.

This chain links TRBV5-1 with TRBJ2-7; TRBD1 agrees at 9 bases. Trimming cost V 0 bases and J 0 bases; bases outside gene matches: 7. CDR1 is SGHRS, CDR2 YFSETQ, per germline. The CDR3 is 17 amino acids. The CDR3 sequence is CASSLAIRDRDSYEQYF. In DNA, the CDR3 is TGCGCCAGCAGCTTGGCAATCAGGGACAGGGACTCCTACGAGCAGTACTTC.

The chain has TRBV14 and TRBJ2-5; 8 bases are a match to TRBD1. Judging by the DNA end, TRBJ2-7 fits better; the J call may be wrong. This CDR3 spans 14 amino acids. CDR1 and CDR2 (germline): SGHDN, FVKESK. The CDR3: CASSPGTGIYEQYF. The CDR3 DNA follows: TGTGCCAGCAGCCCCGGGACAGGCATCTACGAGCAGTACTTC.

This sequence joins TRBV4-1 and TRBJ2-5; TRBD1 matches 9 bases. This CDR3 region has 15 residues. Germline assignment: CDR1 MGHRA and CDR2 YSYEKL. V gave up 0 bases and J gave up 6 bases; unmatched junction bases: 5. In nucleotides, the CDR3 is TGCGCCAGCAGCCAAGAACAGGGGGCTTTACAGACCCAGTACTTC. It translates to CASSQEQGALQTQYF.

The CDR3 sequence: CASSPTSPDTQYF. The CDR3 DNA follows: TGTGCCAGCTCACCAACTTCCCCAGATACGCAGTATTTT. The chain links TRBV18 to TRBJ2-3, with no clear D. CDR1 is KGHSH and CDR2 is LQKENI in the germline V gene. V lost 2 bases and J lost 4, with 7 bases in between. This CDR3 contains 13 residues.

This clone has a single count. The chain carries TRBV6-5 and TRBJ2-7; D is possibly TRBD1 (5 bases). The CDR3 loop spans 14 amino acids. CDR1 is MNHEY and CDR2 is SVGAGI in the germline V gene. The ends were cut back, 0 bases at V and 7 bases at J, with 13 bases in the middle. The CDR3, as DNA: TGTGCCAGCAGTTACTCGAAAGGGGTAGGGGAGCAGTACTTC. Protein: CASSYSKGVGEQYF.

The chain joins TRBV4-3 to TRBJ2-7; D is possibly TRBD1 (6 bases). Germline V gene sequence: CDR1 LGHNA, CDR2 YSLEER. Between the trimmed V and J ends, which lost 0 bases and 5 bases, there was a span of 14 bases. CDR3 length: 15 residues. The CDR3 region is CASSQDPLQGNEQYF. The CDR3 region has the DNA TGCGCCAGCAGCCAAGATCCCCTCCAGGGGAACGAGCAGTACTTC.

The rearrangement links TRBV7-2 to TRBJ1-6, with a tentative D call TRBD1 (5 bases). Trimming took 2 bases from V and 7 from J, leaving 12 bases between them. The germline gives CDR1 SGHTA, CDR2 FQGNSA. This CDR3 comprises 15 residues. The CDR3 DNA sequence: TGTGCCAGCAGCTTATTAGGGCAGGGAAATTCACCCCTCCACTTT. It codes for CASSLLGQGNSPLHF.

The chain is built from TRBV11-3 and TRBJ2-7, with TRBD2 identical over 10 bases. Germline V lookup: CDR1 SGHNT, CDR2 YENEEA. The CDR3 runs 14 residues. V lost 5 bases, J lost 5 bases, and 6 bases stayed unmatched. In DNA form, the CDR3 reads TGTGCCAGCAGCCCGACTAGCGGGCACGACGAGCAGTACTTC. Translation: CASSPTSGHDEQYF.

The chain links TRBV28 to TRBJ2-5; 7 bases match TRBD2. Germline V gene data show CDR1 as MDHEN and CDR2 as SYDVKM. The ends lost 1 base at V and 2 bases at J; junction bases unmatched: 1. CDR3 length: 14 amino acids. The chain's CDR3 is CASSLSGGQETQYF. DNA for the CDR3: TGTGCCAGCAGTTTATCGGGGGGACAAGAGACCCAGTACTTC.

V gene TRBV5-5 combines with J gene TRBJ1-3, with D perhaps TRBD1 (6 bases). The germline CDR1 and CDR2 sequences are SGHKS and YYEKEE (reference sequence). CDR3 length equals 15 residues. The V end was cut by 4 bases, the J end by 5 bases, with 16 bases between. The CDR3 region is CASSHLTTGRNTIYF. As DNA, the CDR3 is TGTGCCAGCAGCCACCTTACGACAGGCCGAAACACCATATATTTT.

The V call is TRBV30, the J call TRBJ2-2, with 8 positions matching TRBD1. The CDR3 length is 14 residues. V shed 8 bases and J 3 bases; nucleotides not matched to a gene: 8. The germline gives CDR1 GTSNPN, CDR2 SVGIG (reference sequence). The CDR3 region has the DNA TGTGCCCAACCGGACAGGGCAGACACCGGGGAGCTGTTTTTT. It specifies CAQPDRADTGELFF. Complete variable domain (other parts from reference TRBV30 and TRBJ2-2): SQTIHQWPATLVQPVGSPLSLECTVEGTSNPNLYWYRQAAGRGLQLLFYSVGIGQISSEVPQNLSASRPQDRQFILSSKKLLLSDSGFYLCAQPDRADTGELFFGEGSRLTVL.

This clone was detected only once. The chain uses TRBV29-1 and TRBJ2-5, with TRBD1 identical over 8 bases. Germline values: CDR1 SQVTM, CDR2 ANQGSEA. J was trimmed by 1 base and V by 7 bases; bases with no gene match: 2. This CDR3 spans 12 amino acids. CDR3 sequence reads: CSADRGQETQYF. The CDR3 nucleotides read TGCAGCGCAGACAGGGGCCAAGAGACCCAGTACTTC.

J is TRBJ2-3 and V is TRBV25-1; TRBD2 agrees at 8 bases. Per germline, CDR1 MGHDK and CDR2 SYGVNS. V was clipped by 8 bases and J by 1 base; unmatched bases: 5. There are 14 residues in the CDR3. CDR3 residues: CASCRGGGTDTQYF. In DNA form, the CDR3 reads TGTGCCAGCTGTCGGGGGGGCGGCACAGATACGCAGTATTTT. Variable domain in full (rest from reference TRBV25-1 and TRBJ2-3): EADIYQTPRYLVIGTGKKITLECSQTMGHDKMYWYQQDPGMELHLIHYSYGVNSTEKGDLSSESTVSRIRTEHFPLTLESARPSHTSQYLCASCRGGGTDTQYFGPGTRLTVL.

There are a few counts of this clone. The chain uses TRBV19 and TRBJ1-1, with D possibly TRBD1 on 5 matching bases. The germline CDR1 and CDR2 sequences are LNHDA and SQIVND (reference sequence). Trimming removed 7 bases from V and 7 bases from J, with 16 bases in between. The CDR3 extends over 13 amino acids. The CDR3 loop is CASTPDSRNEAFF. CDR3 nucleotides: TGTGCCAGTACTCCTGACAGTAGGAATGAAGCTTTCTTT.

The chain employs TRBV9 and TRBJ2-1; D possibly corresponds to TRBD2 (6 bases). This CDR3 has 15 residues. Germline assignment: CDR1 SGDLS and CDR2 YYNGEE. V lost 0 bases and J lost 4, with 11 bases in between. For the CDR3, the DNA is TGTGCCAGCAGCGTAGCGGGAGACACGTACAATGAGCAGTTCTTC. Its protein product is CASSVAGDTYNEQFF.

The table lists this clone with a few counts. The rearrangement joins TRBV6-6 to TRBJ1-2; 7 bases line up with TRBD1. From germline, CDR1 is MNHNY and CDR2 SVGAGI (reference sequence). After removal of 4 bases from V and 4 bases from J, the junction contained 6 bases not matched to a gene. This CDR3 has 14 amino acids. The CDR3: CASSSEGQIYGYTF. CDR3 in DNA: TGTGCCAGCAGTTCCGAGGGACAGATCTATGGCTACACCTTC.

The chain couples TRBV27 to TRBJ2-7, with D hard to call. The CDR3 is made up of 14 amino acids. Per germline, CDR1 MNHEY and CDR2 SMNVEV (reference sequence). The V end was cut by 7 bases, the J end by 0 bases, with 13 bases between. The CDR3 bases are TGTGCCAGCAAAGGCGGCGGCACCTCCTACGAGCAGTACTTC. It translates to CASKGGGTSYEQYF.

This sequence joins TRBV2 and TRBJ2-1; possible D gene TRBD1, 5 bases. Trimming stripped 1 base from V and 5 bases from J, with 9 bases between. Germline lookup yields CDR1 SNHLY and CDR2 FYNNEI. The CDR3 covers 14 residues. The CDR3 DNA follows: TGTGCCAGCAGTGAAGTGGGCAGGGACAATGAGCAGTTCTTC. Protein sequence: CASSEVGRDNEQFF.

This clone was found once. CDR3 protein: CASSTAGQNSYEQYF. DNA for the CDR3: TGTGCCAGCAGCACAGCCGGACAGAACTCCTACGAGCAGTACTTC. V usage is TRBV5-4 and J usage is TRBJ2-5; tentative D call: TRBD1 (6 bases). The assigned J gene may be wrong: the sequence end matches TRBJ2-7 better. Germline V gives CDR1 SGHNT, CDR2 YYREEE (reference sequence). This CDR3 comprises 15 residues.

Of note for this clone: Different DNA sequences within this sample yield the same CDR3. The chain combines TRBV27 with TRBJ1-1; a possible D gene is TRBD1 (6 bases). This CDR3 region has 13 residues. CDR1 MNHEY and CDR2 SMNVEV come from the germline V gene (reference sequence). Trimming removed 4 bases from V and 1 base from J, with 7 bases in between. In DNA form, the CDR3 reads TGTGCCAGCAGTTGGACAGCGAACACTGAAGCTTTCTTT. This encodes CASSWTANTEAFF.

This clone was recorded a few times. The chain joins TRBV5-4 to TRBJ1-1; the match to TRBD1 covers 8 bases. Germline lookup yields CDR1 SGHNT and CDR2 YYREEE (reference sequence). The CDR3 has 14 amino acids. J was trimmed by 5 bases and V by 4 bases; bases with no gene match: 7. This CDR3 is CASSQNRGKTEAFF. The DNA for the CDR3 is TGTGCCAGCAGCCAGAACAGGGGGAAGACTGAAGCTTTCTTT.

This clone was picked up one time. The rearrangement links TRBV9 to TRBJ1-2; D is unclear. CDR3 length: 14 amino acids. Germline V CDR1 and CDR2: SGDLS, YYNGEE. V shed 0 bases and J shed 4 bases, with 10 bases lying between them. The CDR3 spells CASSVGSSGYGYTF. CDR3 sequence (DNA): TGTGCCAGCAGCGTAGGATCCTCGGGCTATGGCTACACCTTC. The variable domain in full, with the rest retrieved from reference TRBV9 and TRBJ1-2, is DSGVTQTPKHLITATGQRVTLRCSPRSGDLSVYWYQQSLDQGLQFLIQYYNGEERAKGNILERFSAQQFPDLHSELNLSSLELGDSALYFCASSVGSSGYGYTFGSGTRLTVV.

This clone was seen just once. This chain joins TRBV21-1 and TRBJ2-1; the table gives TRBD2 as D, unverified against the DNA. TRBV21-1 is assigned pseudogene status. This CDR3 comprises 22 residues. This CDR3 is CASSKRGLAGGRTIRGNNEQFF. For the CDR3, the DNA is TGTGCCAGCAGCAAAAGGGGGTTAGCGGGGGGACGTACGATACGGGGTAACAATGAGCAGTTCTTC.

The chain uses TRBV4-1 and TRBJ1-5, with D unclear. Deletions cut 0 bases from V and 4 bases from J, with 10 bases between. The CDR3 totals 15 residues. The germline CDR1 and CDR2 sequences are MGHRA and YSYEKL. The chain's CDR3 is CASSQDERVNQPQHF. CDR3 nucleotides: TGCGCCAGCAGCCAAGATGAGCGGGTGAATCAGCCCCAGCATTTT.